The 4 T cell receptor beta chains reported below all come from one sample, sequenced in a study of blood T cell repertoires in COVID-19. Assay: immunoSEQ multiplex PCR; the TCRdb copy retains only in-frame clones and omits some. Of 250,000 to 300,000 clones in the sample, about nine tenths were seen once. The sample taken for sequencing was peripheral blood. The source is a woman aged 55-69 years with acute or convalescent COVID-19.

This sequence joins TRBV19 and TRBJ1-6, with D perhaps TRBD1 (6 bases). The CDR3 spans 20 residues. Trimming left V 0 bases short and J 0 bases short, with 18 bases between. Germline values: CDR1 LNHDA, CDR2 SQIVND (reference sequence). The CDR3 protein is CASSIDQAGTRSSYNSPLHF. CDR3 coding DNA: TGTGCCAGTAGTATAGACCAGGCCGGGACAAGGAGCTCCTATAATTCACCCCTCCACTTT.

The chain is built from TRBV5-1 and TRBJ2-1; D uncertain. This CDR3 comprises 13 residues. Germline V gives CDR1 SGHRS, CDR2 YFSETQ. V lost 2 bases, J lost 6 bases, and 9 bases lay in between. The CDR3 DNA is TGCGCCAGCAGCTTTGAGTTCACCAATGAGCAGTTCTTC. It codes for CASSFEFTNEQFF.

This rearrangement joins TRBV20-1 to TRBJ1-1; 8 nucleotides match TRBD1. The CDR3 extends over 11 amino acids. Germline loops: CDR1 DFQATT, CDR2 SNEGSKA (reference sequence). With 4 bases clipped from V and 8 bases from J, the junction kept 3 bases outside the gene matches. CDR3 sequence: CSAIRQGEAFF. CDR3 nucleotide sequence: TGCAGTGCTATAAGACAGGGGGAAGCTTTCTTT.

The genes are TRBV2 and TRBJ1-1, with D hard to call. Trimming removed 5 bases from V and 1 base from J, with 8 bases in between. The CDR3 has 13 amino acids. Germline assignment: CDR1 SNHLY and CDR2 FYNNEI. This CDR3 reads CASSPSSNTEAFF. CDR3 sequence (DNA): TGTGCCAGCAGTCCCTCCTCGAACACTGAAGCTTTCTTT. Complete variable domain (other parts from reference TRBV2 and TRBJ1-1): EPEVTQTPSHQVTQMGQEVILRCVPISNHLYFYWYRQILGQKVEFLVSFYNNEISEKSEIFDDQFSVERPDGSNFTLKIRSTKLEDSAMYFCASSPSSNTEAFFGQGTRLTVV.